The entry below gives a single T cell receptor beta chain sequence along with its context. Data came from immunoSEQ multiplex PCR; TCRdb stores just in-frame clones and leaves some out. The sample lists 50,000 to 70,000 clones, about 86% occurring once. This entry is derived from a study of OX40 agonist ivuxolimab in advanced cancers. Whole-study context: Hepatocellular carcinoma, melanoma, renal cell or head and neck cancer was diagnosed in the dose-escalation patients. A history of anti-PD-1, anti-PD-L1 or anti-CTLA-4 therapy was acceptable, and roughly 40% had some.

Blood draws occurred at baseline, cycle 4 day 1, and cycle 7 day 1. CDR1 MGHRA and CDR2 YSYEKL come from the germline V gene. Between the trimmed V and J ends, which lost 6 bases and 0 bases, there was a span of 11 bases. This CDR3 is built from 14 residues. This TCR was sampled from an adult with an advanced solid tumor such as melanoma, head and neck, liver or kidney cancer. Sequenced material: CD4+ or CD8+ T cells sorted from blood, taken in a trial of the OX40 agonist ivuxolimab. The V and J genes are TRBV4-1 and TRBJ1-1; perhaps TRBD1 as D (6 bases). Here the CDR3 DNA reads TGCGCCAGCAGAAACAGGGCCATGAACACTGAAGCTTTCTTT. Its translation is CASRNRAMNTEAFF.